These 27 T cell receptor beta chains share one sample of origin, sequenced in a study of TIL therapy for anti-PD-1-resistant metastatic lung cancer. Time point of the sample: pre-treatment sample, taken before nivolumab and TIL therapy. This was the immunoSEQ v3 assay. Data came from immunoSEQ multiplex PCR; TCRdb stores just in-frame clones and leaves some out. The sample gives over 15,000 clones, over 75% of which show up once; 7.4% is in the top ten. The sequencing here drew on blood, taken at baseline. The receptors here all came from a person between 25 and 80 years old with non-small cell lung cancer.

The chain couples TRBV12-3 or TRBV12-4 to TRBJ1-1; D perhaps matches TRBD1 (5 bases). V lost 3 bases, J lost 7 bases, and 9 bases lay in between. The CDR3 is 12 residues long. CDR3 protein: CASSLGTNEAFF. In DNA form, the CDR3 reads TGTGCCAGCAGTTTGGGGACCAATGAAGCTTTCTTT.

The chain joins TRBV10-2 to TRBJ2-1; 7 bases map to TRBD1. The germline CDR1 and CDR2 sequences are WSHSY and SAAADI. With 6 bases clipped from V and 10 bases from J, the junction kept 21 bases outside the gene matches. The CDR3 spans 17 residues. The CDR3 protein is CASRPGTARWEHGEQFF. In DNA form, the CDR3 reads TGCGCCAGCAGACCCGGGACAGCAAGGTGGGAGCACGGGGAGCAGTTCTTC.

The chain couples TRBV4-2 to TRBJ1-5, with D unclear. The germline V and J ends were trimmed by 1 base and 3 bases, with 7 bases remaining between them. The CDR3 has 14 amino acids. Germline assignment: CDR1 LGHNA and CDR2 YNFKEQ. The CDR3 is CASSQVSPNQPQHF. DNA of the CDR3: TGTGCCAGCAGCCAAGTAAGTCCCAATCAGCCCCAGCATTTT.

The chain couples TRBV5-6 to TRBJ1-1, with D possibly TRBD1 on 6 matching bases. The CDR3 consists of 15 residues. Germline CDR1 reads SGHDT; CDR2 reads YYEEEE. The ends were cut back, 1 base at V and 4 bases at J, with 14 bases in the middle. The CDR3 sequence: CASSLWGAQSTEAFF. The CDR3 DNA reads TGTGCCAGCAGCTTGTGGGGGGCGCAGAGCACTGAAGCTTTCTTT.

This chain uses TRBV4-2 with TRBJ2-5; 15 nucleotides line up with TRBD2. Germline V gives CDR1 LGHNA, CDR2 YNFKEQ. With 0 bases clipped from V and 5 bases from J, the junction kept 7 bases outside the gene matches. The CDR3 is 18 amino acids. CDR3 loop: CASSQEGLAGGPRETQYF. The CDR3 DNA is TGTGCCAGCAGCCAAGAGGGACTAGCGGGAGGACCGCGGGAGACCCAGTACTTC.

The J gene is TRBJ2-7, the V gene TRBV7-8; 9 bases align to TRBD1. The V gene's germline CDR1 is SGHVS and CDR2 FQNEAQ. J lost 3 bases, V lost 1 base, and 4 bases had no gene match. The CDR3 sequence is 15 residues long. The DNA of the CDR3 is TGTGCCAGCAGCTTAGGACAGGGGGTCCGCTACGAGCAGTACTTC. Its translation: CASSLGQGVRYEQYF.

The gene calls are TRBV2 and TRBJ1-5, with 7 positions matching TRBD1. V was clipped by 8 bases and J by 3 bases; unmatched bases: 10. Germline assignment: CDR1 SNHLY and CDR2 FYNNEI. The CDR3 is 15 amino acids. CDR3 nucleotide sequence: TGTGCCAGCTCCTCAGAGGGACAGCTCAATCAGCCCCAGCATTTT. Its protein product is CASSSEGQLNQPQHF.

The CDR3 here is CAISGPTSYEQYF. Here the CDR3 DNA reads TGTGCCATCAGTGGTCCCACTAGCTACGAGCAGTACTTC. The chain couples TRBV10-3 to TRBJ2-7; possibly TRBD2 for D (5 bases). Per germline, CDR1 ENHRY and CDR2 SYGVKD. The CDR3 loop spans 13 amino acids. Trimming took off 4 bases at V and 3 bases at J, with 10 bases between the two ends.

V usage is TRBV3-1 (or the pseudogene TRBV3-2) and J usage is TRBJ1-6; no clear D. CDR3 length equals 16 residues. Trimming left V 0 bases short and J 8 bases short, with 14 bases between. Per germline, CDR1 LGHDT and CDR2 YNNKEL (reference sequence). The chain's CDR3 is CASSQDPRASDSPLHF. The CDR3 DNA sequence: TGTGCCAGCAGCCAAGATCCTAGGGCGTCGGATTCACCCCTCCACTTT.

The chain joins TRBV3-1 (or the pseudogene TRBV3-2) to TRBJ1-6, with no clear D. The CDR3 totals 16 residues. V shed 0 bases and J shed 9 bases, with 15 bases lying between them. Germline loops: CDR1 LGHDT, CDR2 YNNKEL (reference sequence). CDR3 nucleotide sequence: TGTGCCAGCAGCCAAGATACGGTCCCAGAGGGTTCACCCCTCCACTTT. Translated, it gives CASSQDTVPEGSPLHF.

The chain joins TRBV19 to TRBJ2-1, with D unclear. The V end lost 1 base, the J end lost 6 bases, and 7 bases lay between the germline ends. Germline lookup yields CDR1 LNHDA and CDR2 SQIVND (reference sequence). The CDR3 consists of 13 residues. The DNA of the CDR3 is TGTGCCAGTAGTATAGGTGCGCTCAATGAGCAGTTCTTC. It encodes CASSIGALNEQFF. The variable domain in full, completed from reference TRBV19 and TRBJ2-1, reads DGGITQSPKYLFRKEGQNVTLSCEQNLNHDAMYWYRQDPGQGLRLIYYSQIVNDFQKGDIAEGYSVSREKKESFPLTVTSAQKNPTAFYLCASSIGALNEQFFGPGTRLTVL.

The chain couples TRBV24-1 to TRBJ2-3; D unresolved. This CDR3 contains 15 residues. Looked up from germline, CDR1 is KGHDR and CDR2 is SFDVKD. Trimming left V 4 bases short and J 4 bases short, with 14 bases between. This chain's CDR3 is CATSEQTNSPDTQYF. In nucleotides, the CDR3 is TGTGCCACCAGTGAACAAACGAATAGTCCAGATACGCAGTATTTT.

This chain uses TRBV24-1 with TRBJ1-1; no clear D gene. Trimming took off 7 bases at V and 0 bases at J, with 8 bases between the two ends. The CDR3 runs 13 residues. Germline V CDR1 and CDR2: KGHDR, SFDVKD. Here the CDR3 DNA reads TGTGCCACCAGGAGCGGTATGAACACTGAAGCTTTCTTT. Amino acids: CATRSGMNTEAFF.

This chain joins TRBV5-8 and TRBJ2-3; 12 positions match TRBD2. This CDR3 has 19 amino acids. Trimming removed 2 bases from V and 0 bases from J; junction bases left unmatched: 10. Germline-derived CDR1 and CDR2 are SGHTS and YDEGEE. This CDR3 reads CASSFAGLAGPPSTDTQYF. CDR3 DNA: TGTGCCAGCAGCTTCGCTGGACTAGCGGGGCCTCCTAGCACAGATACGCAGTATTTT.

The rearrangement links TRBV19 to TRBJ2-1; D uncertain. Trimming removed 9 bases at V and 2 bases at J, with 26 bases between. This CDR3 contains 18 residues. CDR1 and CDR2 (germline): LNHDA, SQIVND (reference sequence). The CDR3 reads CARNTSKLHSAPYNEQFF. In nucleotides, the CDR3 is TGTGCCAGAAACACCTCCAAACTCCACTCGGCGCCCTACAATGAGCAGTTCTTC.

This rearrangement joins TRBV11-3 to TRBJ2-1; D perhaps matches TRBD1 (5 bases). The length of the CDR3 is 15 residues. Trimming took off 1 base at V and 8 bases at J, with 15 bases between the two ends. CDR1 and CDR2 (germline): SGHNT, YENEEA. The CDR3 DNA follows: TGTGCCAGCAGCTTAGGGTCGGTCAGGGAAGATGAGCAGTTCTTC. Protein: CASSLGSVREDEQFF.

The J gene is TRBJ2-4, the V gene TRBV6-5; no clear D gene. The V gene lost 5 bases and the J gene lost 1 base, with 12 bases spanning the gap. This CDR3 contains 15 residues. CDR1 MNHEY and CDR2 SVGAGI come from the germline V gene. CDR3 in amino acids: CASSRRWGAKNIQYF. Here the CDR3 DNA reads TGTGCCAGCAGTCGGAGATGGGGTGCCAAAAACATTCAGTACTTC.

This chain joins TRBV7-2 and TRBJ2-2, with 13 bases that match TRBD2. This CDR3 comprises 16 residues. Germline values: CDR1 SGHTA, CDR2 FQGNSA. V lost 2 bases, J lost 6 bases, and 3 bases stayed unmatched. CDR3 sequence: CASSLRTSGSSGELFF. CDR3 coding DNA: TGTGCCAGCAGCTTACGGACTAGCGGGAGCTCCGGGGAGCTGTTTTTT.

This clone was recorded once. The J gene is TRBJ1-5, the V gene TRBV7-8; D remains unclear. The CDR3 totals 16 residues. CDR1 SGHVS and CDR2 FQNEAQ come from the germline V gene. Deletions cut 5 bases from V and 4 bases from J, with 18 bases between. CDR3 in DNA: TGTGCCAGCAGCGATCCCGGTGCCGTAGCTAATCAGCCCCAGCATTTT. This encodes CASSDPGAVANQPQHF.

The rearrangement links TRBV9 to TRBJ2-1; the D gene is possibly TRBD2 (6 bases). The ends were cut back, 2 bases at V and 4 bases at J, with 10 bases in the middle. CDR3 length: 14 amino acids. The germline V gene has CDR1 SGDLS and CDR2 YYNGEE. In DNA, the CDR3 is TGTGCCAGCAGCGTGGGCGGGGCATACAATGAGCAGTTCTTC. Amino acids: CASSVGGAYNEQFF.

This clone was found a few times. V gene TRBV19 combines with J gene TRBJ1-6; D is undetermined. This CDR3 has 15 amino acids. CDR1 is LNHDA and CDR2 is SQIVND in the germline V gene (reference sequence). V lost 4 bases, J lost 7 bases, and 14 bases lay in between. The CDR3, as DNA: TGTGCCAGTAGTACCCGTAGTGCGGAGAATTCACCCCTCCACTTT. Protein sequence: CASSTRSAENSPLHF.

This clone was seen a few times. The gene calls are TRBV19 and TRBJ1-5; D is uncertain. Germline assignment: CDR1 LNHDA and CDR2 SQIVND (reference sequence). The germline V and J ends were trimmed by 5 bases and 0 bases, with 17 bases remaining between them. The length of the CDR3 is 17 residues. CDR3: CASSLARRVYSNQPQHF. The CDR3 region has the DNA TGTGCCAGTAGTTTGGCGAGGAGGGTCTATAGCAATCAGCCCCAGCATTTT.

V gene TRBV7-7 combines with J gene TRBJ1-3, with D uncertain. Germline CDR1 is SSHAT and CDR2 is FNYEAQ (reference sequence). The CDR3 length is 13 residues. V lost 4 bases and J lost 4, with 8 bases in between. The CDR3 sequence is CASSSTHGNTIYF. The CDR3 region has the DNA TGTGCCAGCAGCTCGACACACGGAAACACCATATATTTT.

The chain has TRBV21-1 and TRBJ2-3; the tabulated D call, TRBD2, remains unverified against the DNA. TRBV21-1 is listed as a pseudogene. The CDR3 loop spans 14 amino acids. CDR3 protein: CASSSSEVTDTQYF. DNA for the CDR3: TGTGCCAGCAGCTCGTCAGAGGTAACAGATACGCAGTATTTT.

The V and J genes are TRBV5-5 and TRBJ1-6; 8 bases align to TRBD1. The CDR3 contains 18 residues. The germline V gene has CDR1 SGHKS and CDR2 YYEKEE (reference sequence). J lost 6 bases, V lost 2 bases, and 13 bases had no gene match. In nucleotides, the CDR3 is TGTGCCAGCAGCTTCTTAGGGGCAGGGGGCCTGTCTAATTCACCCCTCCACTTT. It is translated as CASSFLGAGGLSNSPLHF.

This chain connects TRBV28 to TRBJ1-2; D is undetermined. This CDR3 has 15 residues. Germline V gene lookup returns CDR1 MDHEN and CDR2 SYDVKM. The V end was cut by 5 bases, the J end by 0 bases, with 13 bases between. The CDR3 region is CASSLHSDTNYGYTF. The CDR3 region has the DNA TGTGCCAGCAGTCTACACAGCGATACTAACTATGGCTACACCTTC.

This clone was counted a few times. V is TRBV4-2 and J is TRBJ2-7; D possibly corresponds to TRBD2 (5 bases). Trimming pared 1 base from V and 2 bases from J, leaving 9 bases between. CDR1 is LGHNA, CDR2 YNFKEQ, per germline. The CDR3 runs to 14 residues. The CDR3 protein is CASSQGADTYEQYF. CDR3 nucleotide sequence: TGTGCCAGCAGCCAAGGAGCGGATACCTACGAGCAGTACTTC.